Following are 17 T cell receptor beta chains from one sample sequenced in a study of cytomegalovirus exposure and HLA in healthy donors. The PCR used 60 Vbeta and 13 Jbeta primers. Some clones are missing from TCRdb's copy, which holds only in-frame ones; the method was immunoSEQ multiplex PCR. The sample shows around 92,000 clones, about 84% of them seen only once. Sequenced: PBMCs. Source of these receptors: a girl aged 2-15 years in good health and CMV-seropositive.

The chain has TRBV6-1 and TRBJ2-4; 8 positions match TRBD1. The germline CDR1 and CDR2 sequences are MNHNS and SASEGT. This CDR3 is 20 amino acids long. J was trimmed by 7 bases and V by 4 bases; bases with no gene match: 24. The CDR3 DNA reads as TGTGCCAGCAGTGGACGGCAGGGGGCTGGGGGGTGGTTCAGGGGGAACATTCAGTACTTC. Protein: CASSGRQGAGGWFRGNIQYF.

This sequence joins TRBV30 and TRBJ2-1; 7 bases are a match to TRBD2. Germline V lookup: CDR1 GTSNPN, CDR2 SVGIG (reference sequence). With 4 bases clipped from V and 9 bases from J, the junction kept 21 bases outside the gene matches. CDR3 length: 17 amino acids. The CDR3: CAWKAGVGAGYLGEQFF. The DNA for the CDR3 is TGTGCCTGGAAGGCAGGAGTAGGAGCGGGATACCTAGGTGAGCAGTTCTTC.

The V and J genes are TRBV5-1 and TRBJ2-7, with TRBD2 as a possible D gene (5 bases). V was trimmed by 1 base and J by 3 bases, leaving 8 bases between them. The CDR3 length is 13 residues. In germline, CDR1 is SGHRS, CDR2 YFSETQ. Written as DNA, the CDR3 is TGCGCCAGCAGCTTGAGGAGGAACTACGAGCAGTACTTC. Protein product: CASSLRRNYEQYF. Supplemented by reference TRBV5-1 and TRBJ2-7, the full variable domain reads KAGVTQTPRYLIKTRGQQVTLSCSPISGHRSVSWYQQTPGQGLQFLFEYFSETQRNKGNFPGRFSGRQFSNSRSEMNVSTLELGDSALYLCASSLRRNYEQYFGPGTRLTVT.

The chain is built from TRBV7-2 and TRBJ2-7; tentative D call: TRBD1 (6 bases). Per germline, CDR1 SGHTA and CDR2 FQGNSA. The germline V and J ends were trimmed by 5 bases and 6 bases, with 14 bases remaining between them. The CDR3 sequence is 13 residues long. CDR3 sequence (DNA): TGTGCCAGCAGCCCCCACAGGGTCGCCGAGCAGTACTTC. This sequence encodes CASSPHRVAEQYF.

V usage is TRBV5-1 and J usage is TRBJ1-1; 11 bases line up with TRBD1. V gave up 3 bases and J gave up 5 bases; unmatched junction bases: 6. Germline loops: CDR1 SGHRS, CDR2 YFSETQ. CDR3 length: 15 residues. CDR3 DNA sequence: TGCGCCAGCAGCTGGCAGGACAGGGGGCGAACTGAAGCTTTCTTT. Translation gives CASSWQDRGRTEAFF.

Concerning this clone itself: Other DNA sequences of this sample code for an identical CDR3. The genes are TRBV27 and TRBJ1-1; D is unresolved. V lost 4 bases to trimming and J lost 2 bases, with 8 bases between them. Germline values: CDR1 MNHEY, CDR2 SMNVEV (reference sequence). This CDR3 is 13 amino acids long. In DNA form, the CDR3 reads TGTGCCAGCAGTTCTGGGAGAAACACTGAAGCTTTCTTT. Protein sequence: CASSSGRNTEAFF.

This clone appeared once. This chain links TRBV30 with TRBJ1-3; D is perhaps TRBD1 (6 bases). The CDR3 loop spans 13 amino acids. CDR1 is GTSNPN and CDR2 is SVGIG in the germline V gene (reference sequence). V was clipped by 4 bases and J by 1 base, with 8 bases between them. This chain's CDR3 is CAWKGGSGNTIYF. The CDR3 region has the DNA TGTGCCTGGAAGGGGGGGTCTGGAAACACCATATATTTT.

The rearrangement uses TRBV18 and TRBJ1-4; possible D gene TRBD1, 5 bases. V lost 4 bases and J 4 bases, leaving 13 bases between the germline ends. From germline, CDR1 is KGHSH and CDR2 LQKENI. There are 15 residues in the CDR3. CDR3 sequence: CASSQTQGLNEKLFF. The CDR3 DNA sequence: TGTGCCAGCTCACAGACCCAGGGCCTTAATGAAAAACTGTTTTTT.

The chain employs TRBV27 and TRBJ1-1; tentative D call: TRBD1 (6 bases). Per the germline V gene, CDR1 is MNHEY and CDR2 is SMNVEV (reference sequence). There are 13 residues in the CDR3. Deletions cut 5 bases from V and 1 base from J, with 8 bases between. CDR3 bases: TGTGCCAGCAGTACACAGGGGAACACTGAAGCTTTCTTT. Translated: CASSTQGNTEAFF.

The gene calls are TRBV6-5 and TRBJ2-1; D is unresolved. Deletions cut 6 bases from V and 7 bases from J, with 13 bases between. The CDR3 spans 13 residues. CDR1 is MNHEY, CDR2 SVGAGI, per germline. For the CDR3, the DNA is TGTGCCAGCAGCCGAACTACTACTAATGAGCAGTTCTTC. It specifies CASSRTTTNEQFF.

The chain links TRBV7-2 to TRBJ2-7; the D is unclear. The germline V gene encodes CDR1 SGHTA and CDR2 FQGNSA. The CDR3 length is 15 residues. V lost 2 bases to trimming and J lost 0 bases, with 11 bases between them. CDR3 region: CASSLTISGSYEQYF. The CDR3 DNA reads as TGTGCCAGCAGCTTAACGATCTCAGGCTCCTACGAGCAGTACTTC.

This chain joins TRBV6-5 and TRBJ1-1; possible D gene TRBD1, 5 bases. CDR1 is MNHEY and CDR2 is SVGAGI in the germline V gene. Trimming removed 2 bases from V and 8 bases from J, with 12 bases in between. This CDR3 comprises 13 residues. In DNA form, the CDR3 reads TGTGCCAGCAGTTACAGGCAGGGCTCCGAAGCTTTCTTT. Encoded protein: CASSYRQGSEAFF.

V and J are TRBV2 and TRBJ1-5, with unresolved D. Per germline, CDR1 SNHLY and CDR2 FYNNEI. This CDR3 has 16 amino acids. The ends were cut back, 5 bases at V and 5 bases at J, with 19 bases in the middle. The CDR3 region is CASSPAQVLPDQPQHF. CDR3 sequence (DNA): TGTGCCAGCAGTCCCGCCCAGGTTCTTCCCGATCAGCCCCAGCATTTT.

This rearrangement joins TRBV30 to TRBJ2-7; TRBD1 aligns across 8 bases. The CDR3 spans 14 residues. The germline V gene encodes CDR1 GTSNPN and CDR2 SVGIG (reference sequence). Trimming removed 4 bases from V and 2 bases from J; junction bases left unmatched: 7. The CDR3 reads CAWTGDRRPYEQYF. The CDR3 DNA reads as TGTGCCTGGACCGGGGACAGGCGTCCCTACGAGCAGTACTTC.

This chain uses TRBV10-3 with TRBJ1-6; 8 bases map to TRBD1. Germline CDR1 is ENHRY and CDR2 is SYGVKD. V was clipped by 4 bases and J by 0 bases; unmatched bases: 5. This CDR3 has 17 residues. CDR3 in DNA: TGTGCCATCAGTGCACGGGGACAGGTCTCCTATAATTCACCCCTCCACTTT. Protein product: CAISARGQVSYNSPLHF.

This chain joins TRBV4-2 and TRBJ2-3; 10 bases map to TRBD2. The CDR3 has 17 residues. The junction had 7 bases not matched to a gene; V was cut back by 0 bases and J by 4 bases. The V gene's germline CDR1 is LGHNA and CDR2 YNFKEQ. As DNA, the CDR3 is TGTGCCAGCAGCCAAGAAGAGGCTAGCGGGAGTTCAGATACGCAGTATTTT. Amino acid sequence: CASSQEEASGSSDTQYF.

The J gene is TRBJ2-7, the V gene TRBV27, with TRBD1 matching over 7 bases. V lost 5 bases, J lost 6 bases, and 13 bases stayed unmatched. Per germline, CDR1 MNHEY and CDR2 SMNVEV (reference sequence). CDR3 length equals 15 residues. The CDR3 loop reads CASSPGSGTATEQYF. For the CDR3, the DNA is TGTGCCAGCAGTCCTGGCTCCGGGACAGCCACCGAGCAGTACTTC.